This passage covers 31 T cell receptor beta chains from one sample sequenced in a study of beta chain features in type 1 diabetes. What was sequenced were expressed TCRB transcripts, since all of the isolated RNA had been reverse transcribed. Clones were sequenced by immunoSEQ multiplex PCR, and TCRdb holds only the in-frame ones, with some missing. Among approximately 340,000 clones listed, roughly 16% were seen once. Sequenced: naive CD4+ T cells from blood. The origin of the receptors is a woman younger than 30 in good health.

With regard to this clone: Additional DNA sequences in this sample encode the identical CDR3. The V call is TRBV28, the J call TRBJ2-3; no reliable D call. CDR3 length: 12 amino acids. Germline V CDR1 and CDR2: MDHEN, SYDVKM. Between the trimmed V and J ends, which lost 4 bases and 3 bases, there was a span of 5 bases. CDR3 residues: CASSSGTDTQYF. The CDR3 DNA is TGTGCCAGCAGTTCAGGAACAGATACGCAGTATTTT.

The V call is TRBV19, the J call TRBJ1-1, with unresolved D. Per the germline V gene, CDR1 is LNHDA and CDR2 is SQIVND (reference sequence). The CDR3 sequence is 14 residues long. V lost 0 bases, J lost 3 bases, and 8 bases lay in between. CDR3 region: CASSIEVRDTEAFF. CDR3 DNA: TGTGCCAGTAGTATAGAAGTCCGGGACACTGAAGCTTTCTTT.

The chain uses TRBV5-1 and TRBJ2-5, with 11 bases matching TRBD1. The CDR3 totals 15 residues. With 4 bases clipped from V and 3 bases from J, the junction kept 5 bases outside the gene matches. Germline V gives CDR1 SGHRS, CDR2 YFSETQ. CDR3 sequence: CASSAPGQGEETQYF. CDR3 DNA sequence: TGCGCCAGCAGCGCTCCGGGACAGGGGGAAGAGACCCAGTACTTC.

This clone was seen a handful of times. The chain is built from TRBV9 and TRBJ2-2, with 14 bases lining up with TRBD2. Trimming took 0 bases from V and 8 from J; bases not matched to a gene: 3. The CDR3 consists of 16 residues. Per germline, CDR1 SGDLS and CDR2 YYNGEE. CDR3 nucleotide sequence: TGTGCCAGCAGCGTAGGGGGACTAGCGGGAGAGGGGGAGCTGTTTTTT. This sequence encodes CASSVGGLAGEGELFF.

In this sample, this clone turned up a few times. This chain links TRBV11-1 with TRBJ2-7, with TRBD2 matching over 7 bases. After removal of 6 bases from V and 5 bases from J, the junction contained 4 bases not matched to a gene. The CDR3 loop spans 12 amino acids. Per germline, CDR1 SGHAT and CDR2 FQDESV (reference sequence). In DNA, the CDR3 is TGTGCCAGCAGGTACCTAGCGGACGAGCAGTACTTC. This sequence encodes CASRYLADEQYF.

The J gene is TRBJ2-4, the V gene TRBV9; TRBD2 agrees at 7 bases. Germline values: CDR1 SGDLS, CDR2 YYNGEE. This CDR3 contains 16 residues. V lost 7 bases and J lost 0; bases outside the gene matches: 10. The DNA of the CDR3 is TGTGCCAGCGGGAGGGGAGAATCATTAGCCAAAAACATTCAGTACTTC. Its translation: CASGRGESLAKNIQYF.

CDR3 nucleotide sequence: TGTGCCTGGAGTCACATCCGGCGGCTAGCGGGCACAGATACGCAGTATTTT. Its protein is CAWSHIRRLAGTDTQYF. The V call is TRBV30, the J call TRBJ2-3; 7 bases are a match to TRBD2. The CDR3 totals 17 residues. Trimming cost V 2 bases and J 1 base; bases outside gene matches: 12. The germline V gene encodes CDR1 GTSNPN and CDR2 SVGIG (reference sequence).

This clone was detected a few times. This chain connects TRBV7-9 to TRBJ2-7; D ambiguous. The CDR3 is 14 amino acids. Germline V lookup: CDR1 SEHNR, CDR2 FQNEAQ (reference sequence). Trimming removed 7 bases from V and 2 bases from J, with 15 bases in between. As DNA, the CDR3 is TGTGCCAGCAACCCCTCGCGGCTGACCTACGAGCAGTACTTC. Translated: CASNPSRLTYEQYF.

This clone turned up a few times. This chain joins TRBV6-6 and TRBJ2-3; D gene uncertain. V dropped 9 bases and J dropped 0 bases, with 13 bases sitting between them. The germline V gene has CDR1 MNHNY and CDR2 SVGAGI (reference sequence). CDR3 size: 14 residues. The CDR3, as DNA: TGTGCCAGTTGGAGCTCGCCTAGCACAGATACGCAGTATTTT. Its translation is CASWSSPSTDTQYF.

The chain is built from TRBV10-3 and TRBJ2-7; tentatively, D is TRBD2 (6 bases). Trimming cost V 4 bases and J 2 bases, with 9 bases left between them. The germline V gene encodes CDR1 ENHRY and CDR2 SYGVKD. This CDR3 has 13 residues. The CDR3 loop is CAISGAGPYEQYF. The CDR3 nucleotides are TGTGCCATCAGTGGCGCGGGGCCCTACGAGCAGTACTTC.

In this sample, this clone turned up a few times. This chain connects TRBV25-1 to TRBJ2-1, with 13 bases that match TRBD2. V lost 2 bases, J lost 9 bases, and 4 bases stayed unmatched. This CDR3 is built from 15 residues. The germline CDR1 and CDR2 sequences are MGHDK and SYGVNS. CDR3 coding DNA: TGTGCCAGCAGTGAAACTAGCGGGAGGGCACGTGAGCAGTTCTTC. This codes for CASSETSGRAREQFF.

This clone occurred a few times. This chain connects TRBV7-3 to TRBJ2-1, with D possibly matching TRBD2 (6 bases). CDR3 length: 15 amino acids. Germline V gene lookup returns CDR1 SGHTA and CDR2 FQGTGA. V was clipped by 3 bases and J by 5 bases, with 14 bases between them. In DNA, the CDR3 is TGTGCCAGCAGCTTCGCCCCCAGACTAGACAATGAGCAGTTCTTC. Amino acid sequence: CASSFAPRLDNEQFF. The full variable domain, in which reference TRBV7-3 and TRBJ2-1 provide the parts outside the CDR3, is GAGVSQTPSNKVTEKGKYVELRCDPISGHTALYWYRQSLGQGPEFLIYFQGTGAADDSGLPNDRFFAVRPEGSVSTLKIQRTERGDSAVYLCASSFAPRLDNEQFFGPGTRLTVL.

This clone was detected a few times. This chain links TRBV9 with TRBJ1-1; D not resolved. Looked up from germline, CDR1 is SGDLS and CDR2 is YYNGEE. CDR3 length equals 13 residues. Trimming cost V 3 bases and J 6 bases, with 12 bases left between them. The CDR3 loop is CASSARTGAEAFF. The DNA of the CDR3 is TGTGCCAGCAGCGCCAGAACCGGAGCTGAAGCTTTCTTT.

The genes are TRBV14 and TRBJ1-1, with unresolved D. CDR1 and CDR2 from the germline V gene are SGHDN and FVKESK. This CDR3 comprises 14 residues. Trimming left V 5 bases short and J 1 base short, with 11 bases between. The CDR3 loop reads CASSRSFRNTEAFF. The CDR3 region has the DNA TGTGCCAGCAGCAGGAGTTTCCGGAACACTGAAGCTTTCTTT.

The V and J genes are TRBV28 and TRBJ2-7; 10 bases agree with TRBD2. V shed 5 bases and J 4 bases; nucleotides not matched to a gene: 5. Germline-derived CDR1 and CDR2 are MDHEN and SYDVKM. The CDR3 totals 14 residues. CDR3: CASSPGTSVYEQYF. CDR3 in DNA: TGTGCCAGCAGTCCCGGGACTAGCGTGTACGAGCAGTACTTC.

The rearrangement links TRBV5-1 to TRBJ2-7; 10 bases agree with TRBD1. There are 15 residues in the CDR3. Germline CDR1 SGHRS, CDR2 YFSETQ. With 3 bases clipped from V and 5 bases from J, the junction kept 8 bases outside the gene matches. The CDR3 spells CASSSTGDRGNEQYF. CDR3 sequence (DNA): TGCGCCAGCAGCTCCACCGGGGACAGGGGAAACGAGCAGTACTTC.

This clone has a handful of counts. The gene calls are TRBV28 and TRBJ1-1, with D maybe TRBD1 (5 bases). The CDR3 is 17 residues long. Trimming shortened V by 7 bases and J by 1 base, and 22 bases separated the two germline ends. The V gene's germline CDR1 is MDHEN and CDR2 SYDVKM. CDR3 protein: CASTSTGAGKANTEAFF. The CDR3 DNA reads as TGTGCCAGCACCTCAACCGGGGCGGGGAAAGCGAACACTGAAGCTTTCTTT.

This clone was recorded a few times. The CDR3 sequence: CASSPRGGRSDTDTQYF. DNA of the CDR3: TGTGCCAGCAGCCCACGCGGGGGGAGGTCGGACACAGATACGCAGTATTTT. The rearrangement joins TRBV7-7 to TRBJ2-3; 8 bases align to TRBD2. The CDR3 contains 17 residues. The V gene's germline CDR1 is SSHAT and CDR2 FNYEAQ (reference sequence). The V segment lost 5 bases and the J segment 2 bases; nucleotides outside the gene matches: 12.

This rearrangement joins TRBV6-4 to TRBJ1-2, with D unclear. The CDR3 is made up of 13 amino acids. V lost 3 bases to trimming and J lost 5 bases, with 10 bases between them. Per the germline V gene, CDR1 is MRHNA and CDR2 is SNTAGT. CDR3 region: CASSESGNYGYTF. The CDR3 coding sequence is TGTGCCAGCAGTGAGTCCGGGAATTATGGCTACACCTTC.

The rearrangement links TRBV6-5 to TRBJ2-7; 8 bases match TRBD1. This CDR3 has 14 amino acids. CDR1 is MNHEY, CDR2 SVGAGI, per germline. The V gene end was trimmed by 8 bases and the J gene end by 1 base; junction bases not matched to a gene: 7. CDR3 region: CASLSGQASYEQYF. As DNA, the CDR3 is TGTGCCAGCCTCTCGGGACAGGCGTCCTACGAGCAGTACTTC.

The rearrangement links TRBV19 to TRBJ1-4; TRBD1 is a possible D gene (5 bases). Trimming took off 11 bases at V and 0 bases at J, with 19 bases between the two ends. CDR3 length: 16 residues. CDR1 is LNHDA, CDR2 SQIVND, per germline (reference sequence). CDR3 nucleotide sequence: TGTGCCGGAAGACAGCCGCACCGTCCAACTAATGAAAAACTGTTTTTT. Protein: CAGRQPHRPTNEKLFF. The variable domain in full, with the rest retrieved from reference TRBV19 and TRBJ1-4, is DGGITQSPKYLFRKEGQNVTLSCEQNLNHDAMYWYRQDPGQGLRLIYYSQIVNDFQKGDIAEGYSVSREKKESFPLTVTSAQKNPTAFYLCAGRQPHRPTNEKLFFGSGTQLSVL.

In this sample, this clone turned up a few times. The V call is TRBV5-1, the J call TRBJ1-1, with 7 bases aligning to TRBD1. The germline V gene has CDR1 SGHRS and CDR2 YFSETQ. Trimming at V came to 5 bases and at J to 7 bases, leaving 5 bases not matched to a gene. The CDR3 is 12 amino acids. CDR3 nucleotide sequence: TGCGCCAGCAGTTCCGACAGGGATGAAGCTTTCTTT. Residues: CASSSDRDEAFF.

The chain carries TRBV9 and TRBJ2-2, with TRBD2 identical over 11 bases. The germline V gene has CDR1 SGDLS and CDR2 YYNGEE. The CDR3 sequence is 15 residues long. V lost 5 bases and J lost 7; bases outside the gene matches: 7. The CDR3 region has the DNA TGTGCCAGCAGTGCTAGCGGGAGGCCCCTCGGGGAGCTGTTTTTT. It encodes CASSASGRPLGELFF.

A few counts support this clone. The V and J genes are TRBV4-3 and TRBJ2-1; 8 positions agree with TRBD2. The length of the CDR3 is 14 residues. V was clipped by 8 bases and J by 7 bases; unmatched bases: 10. Germline CDR1 LGHNA, CDR2 YSLEER. This CDR3 reads CASGNRSGSNEQFF. CDR3 coding DNA: TGCGCCAGCGGTAACAGAAGCGGGAGTAATGAGCAGTTCTTC.

This chain links TRBV19 with TRBJ2-1; maybe TRBD2 (5 bases). This CDR3 comprises 15 residues. V lost 4 bases to trimming and J lost 0 bases, with 10 bases between them. Germline CDR1 LNHDA, CDR2 SQIVND (reference sequence). CDR3 sequence reads: CASSKDSSSYNEQFF. CDR3 sequence (DNA): TGTGCCAGTAGTAAGGACTCAAGCTCCTACAATGAGCAGTTCTTC.

This sequence joins TRBV18 and TRBJ2-3, with 10 bases fitting TRBD2. V lost 3 bases, J lost 4 bases, and 7 bases stayed unmatched. Per the germline V gene, CDR1 is KGHSH and CDR2 is LQKENI. The CDR3 runs 16 residues. CDR3 sequence reads: CASSPQLAGTSDTQYF. The DNA of the CDR3 is TGTGCCAGCTCACCCCAACTAGCGGGAACGTCAGATACGCAGTATTTT. Full variable domain (outside the CDR3, taken from reference TRBV18 and TRBJ2-3): NAGVMQNPRHLVRRRGQEARLRCSPMKGHSHVYWYRQLPEEGLKFMVYLQKENIIDESGMPKERFSAEFPKEGPSILRIQQVVRGDSAAYFCASSPQLAGTSDTQYFGPGTRLTVL.

There are a few counts of this clone. This chain connects TRBV7-9 to TRBJ2-1; the match to TRBD2 covers 8 bases. With V trimmed by 0 bases and J by 9 bases, 7 bases remained unmatched. CDR1 and CDR2 from the germline V gene are SEHNR and FQNEAQ (reference sequence). CDR3 size: 15 residues. CDR3 DNA sequence: TGTGCCAGCAGCTTAGCCGGGACTAGAATCGGTGAGCAGTTCTTC. Protein product: CASSLAGTRIGEQFF.

The V and J genes are TRBV2 and TRBJ2-1, with TRBD2 matching over 7 bases. There are 14 residues in the CDR3. The germline CDR1 and CDR2 sequences are SNHLY and FYNNEI. With V trimmed by 3 bases and J by 12 bases, 11 bases remained unmatched. The CDR3 here is CASSELADPLLQFF. Written as DNA, the CDR3 is TGTGCCAGCAGTGAGCTAGCGGATCCCTTATTGCAGTTCTTC.

The V gene is TRBV7-9, the J gene TRBJ1-2; unclear D gene. Germline V CDR1 and CDR2: SEHNR, FQNEAQ (reference sequence). V was trimmed by 5 bases and J by 8 bases, leaving 12 bases between them. This CDR3 is built from 12 residues. The CDR3 DNA is TGTGCCAGCAGCCCAGCGGTAGACGGCTACACCTTC. Translation: CASSPAVDGYTF. Full variable domain (remainder filled in from reference TRBV7-9 and TRBJ1-2): DTGVSQNPRHKITKRGQNVTFRCDPISEHNRLYWYRQTLGQGPEFLTYFQNEAQLEKSRLLSDRFSAERPKGSFSTLEIQRTEQGDSAMYLCASSPAVDGYTFGSGTRLTVV.

V usage is TRBV30 and J usage is TRBJ2-1; 9 bases are a match to TRBD2. CDR1 GTSNPN and CDR2 SVGIG come from the germline V gene (reference sequence). The CDR3 covers 14 residues. Trimming took 4 bases from V and 4 from J; bases not matched to a gene: 5. The CDR3 reads CAWTAGGPYNEQFF. The DNA of the CDR3 is TGTGCCTGGACCGCGGGAGGGCCTTACAATGAGCAGTTCTTC.

This clone showed up just a few times. The rearrangement joins TRBV30 to TRBJ2-1, with 7 bases lining up with TRBD2. The germline CDR1 and CDR2 sequences are GTSNPN and SVGIG (reference sequence). CDR3 length: 15 residues. V shed 2 bases and J 2 bases; nucleotides not matched to a gene: 6. The CDR3 DNA sequence: TGTGCCTGGAGTATCTTAGCGGGCGCCTACAATGAGCAGTTCTTC. This codes for CAWSILAGAYNEQFF.